The T cell receptor (beta chain) under discussion was sequenced for a study of cytomegalovirus exposure and HLA in healthy donors. PCR primers comprised 60 Vbeta and 13 Jbeta primers. TCRdb's table, derived via immunoSEQ multiplex PCR, lists solely in-frame clones and lacks some. The sample consists of more than 100,000 clones, 77% of them appearing once. Findings and caveats of the study: Association of a missense DCLRE1C variant with TCR beta V- and J-gene trimming was reported in a later analysis.

Details on this clone: Its specificity is unknown. An end of the junction does not agree with germline; a read error may underlie this.

This CDR3 spans 15 amino acids. Germline-derived CDR1 and CDR2 are SGHVS and FNYEAQ. The sample comprised PBMCs. This sequence was found in a woman aged 60-70 years in good health and CMV-seronegative. The chain is built from TRBV7-6 and TRBJ1-6, with 9 bases fitting TRBD1. In DNA, the CDR3 is TGTGCCAGCAGCTCCCGGGACAGGGAGAATTCACCCCCCCACTTT. It is translated as CASSSRDRENSPPHF. The whole variable domain, filled in from reference TRBV7-6 and TRBJ1-6, reads GAGVSQSPRYKVTKRGQDVALRCDPISGHVSLYWYRQALGQGPEFLTYFNYEAQQDKSGLPNDRFSAERPEGSISTLTIQRTEQRDSAMYRCASSSRDRENSPPHFGNGTRLTVT.